Listed below are T cell receptor beta chains from one sample, sequenced in a study of patients and donors after allogeneic stem cell transplantation. TCRdb ran MiXCR on the RT-PCR reads and lists one entry per CDR3 protein. The sample holds over 350,000 distinct CDR3 sequences, 16% seen once. The specimen sequenced was blood, either unsorted or a sorted T cell fraction (not recorded which). Receptors were obtained from a human donor who was either an allogeneic HSCT recipient or a stem cell or donor lymphocyte infusion donor (not recorded which). It is not recorded whose cells these are; they may come from a transplant donor. The CDR3 runs from the conserved cysteine through the conserved F or W. The D gene is left open where the match is weak. Size is omitted from some rows. Given values are once, few, many or a class for expanded clones.

>many|TRBV29-1|TRBJ1-1|-
TGCAGCGCCCGGCGAGGGACTGAAGCTTTCTTT
CSARRGTEAFF
>-|TRBV7-3|TRBJ2-2|TRBD2
TGTGCCAGCAGCTTAAAAGGGCCTAGCGGGACCGGGGAGCTGTTTTTT
CASSLKGPSGTGELFF
>-|TRBV20-1|TRBJ1-1|TRBD1
TGCAGTGCTAGAACAGGGGTTCTCGAAGCTTTCTTT
CSARTGVLEAFF
>many|TRBV6-2/TRBV6-3|TRBJ1-1|-
TGTGCCAGCAGTCGTAAGACAGGAACTACTGAAGCTTTCTTT
CASSRKTGTTEAFF
>few|TRBV12-3/TRBV12-4|TRBJ1-2|-
TGTGCCAGCAGTCCAGCGGGCCCAAGCTATGGCTACACCTTC
CASSPAGPSYGYTF
>-|TRBV20-1|TRBJ2-1|TRBD2
TGCAGTGCTAGACTAGCGGGGGTCTTC
CSARLAGVF
>many|TRBV5-6|TRBJ2-7|-
TGTGCCAGCAGCTTGGTAGTCTGGAACGAGCAGTACTTC
CASSLVVWNEQYF
>few|TRBV5-6|TRBJ1-1|-
TGTGCCAGCAGCCGTACAGGGATGAACACTGAAGCTTTCTTT
CASSRTGMNTEAFF
>-|TRBV7-3|TRBJ2-1|-
TGTGCCAGCAGCTTAAGACGGGAACTTGAGCAGTTCTTC
CASSLRRELEQFF
>few|TRBV10-2|TRBJ1-1|TRBD1
TGCGCCAGCAGTGAACAGGGGATGGGGAACACTGAAGCTTTCTTT
CASSEQGMGNTEAFF
>few|TRBV4-3|TRBJ1-1|TRBD1
TGCGCCAGCAGCCGAAGGACAGGGGGTGAAGCTTTCTTT
CASSRRTGGEAFF
>many|TRBV9|TRBJ2-5|-
TGTGCCAGCAGCGTAGATCGACGGCAGACCCAGTACTTC
CASSVDRRQTQYF
>once|TRBV6-5|TRBJ2-1|TRBD1
TGTGCCAGCAGAGGACAGGTCAATGAGCAGTTCTTC
CASRGQVNEQFF
>few|TRBV15|TRBJ2-2|-
TGTGCCACCAGCACGGGCATCCACACCGGGGAGCTGTTTTTT
CATSTGIHTGELFF
>-|TRBV13|TRBJ2-7|-
TGTGCCAGCAGCTTAGGCCGGGGGATCGCCTACGAGCAGTACTTC
CASSLGRGIAYEQYF
>-|TRBV7-2|TRBJ1-2|-
TGTGCCAGCTCTTCCACAGGACAACTGGTTAACTATGGCTACACCTTC
CASSSTGQLVNYGYTF
>few|TRBV20-1|TRBJ1-5|-
TGCAGTGCTGGGGAACAGGGACAGCCCCAGCATTTT
CSAGEQGQPQHF
>-|TRBV7-2|TRBJ2-3|TRBD2
TGTGCCAGCAGCTCCCAGCGGGAGCGTTCAGATACGCAGTATTTT
CASSSQRERSDTQYF
>-|TRBV3-1|TRBJ2-5|-
TGTGCCAGCAGCAGCCAGAACTCGGAGACCCAGTACTTC
CASSSQNSETQYF
>-|TRBV15|TRBJ2-4|TRBD1
TGTGCCACCAGCAACATCCCGGACAGGGGCGGGAACATTCAGTACTTC
CATSNIPDRGGNIQYF
>-|TRBV10-3|TRBJ2-7|TRBD1
TGTGCCATTGGGCAGGGGGCTCACGAGCAGTACTTC
CAIGQGAHEQYF
>-|TRBV6-4|TRBJ1-1|TRBD1
TGTGCCAGCAGACCGGGACAGGGATACACTGAAGCTTTCTTT
CASRPGQGYTEAFF
>-|TRBV16|TRBJ1-2|-
TGTGCCAGCAGCCAAGATTACGAAGGGGATGGCTACACCTTC
CASSQDYEGDGYTF
>-|TRBV9|TRBJ2-6|-
TGTGCCAGCAGCGTAGGCACAGTCGGCGGGGCCAACGTCCTGACTTTC
CASSVGTVGGANVLTF
>-|TRBV7-2|TRBJ2-2|-
TGTGCCAGCAGCTTAGATAAGCCGTCAACCGGGGAGCTGTTTTTT
CASSLDKPSTGELFF
>-|TRBV19|TRBJ1-1|-
TGTGCCAGTAGCATCGACAGGAACACTGAAGCTTTCTTT
CASSIDRNTEAFF
>few|TRBV6-5|TRBJ2-1|-
TGTGCCAGCAGTTACTCGATTATCCCCTACAATGAGCAGTTCTTC
CASSYSIIPYNEQFF
>few|TRBV20-1|TRBJ1-5|TRBD1
TGCAGTGCCCGGGACAGTACTCGGAATCAGCCCCAGCATTTT
CSARDSTRNQPQHF
>-|TRBV19|TRBJ2-1|TRBD2
TGTGCCAGTATCGGACTAGCGGGGTCCTACAATGAGCAGTTCTTC
CASIGLAGSYNEQFF
>many|TRBV12-3/TRBV12-4|TRBJ1-3|-
TGTGCCAGCAGCTGGAGATGGTCCTCTCGCTCTGGAAACACCATATATTTT
CASSWRWSSRSGNTIYF
>-|TRBV6-5|TRBJ2-2|-
TGTGCCAGCAGTTACGAGGGGCCCTACACCGGGGAGCTGTTTTTT
CASSYEGPYTGELFF
>few|TRBV6-1|TRBJ1-6|-
TGTGCCAGCAGTCCGGGACAACCGTCTAATTCACCCCTCCACTTT
CASSPGQPSNSPLHF
>-|TRBV12-3/TRBV12-4|TRBJ2-2|TRBD1
TGTGCCAGCAACCAGGGGGCGAACACCGGGGAGCTGTTTTTT
CASNQGANTGELFF
>-|TRBV6-5|TRBJ2-1|-
TGTGCCAGCAGTTACTCGGGACAGCAGTTCTTC
CASSYSGQQFF
>-|TRBV30|TRBJ2-1|TRBD2
TGTGCCTGGAACTTGTGGGAGGGCCTGGGGCAGTTCTTC
CAWNLWEGLGQFF
>few|TRBV5-1|TRBJ1-1|-
TGCGCCAGCAGCCCTGCAGGGAATCTTTTCACTGAAGCTTTCTTT
CASSPAGNLFTEAFF
>-|TRBV5-1|TRBJ2-2|-
TGCGCCAGCAGCTTGTGGGACACCAACACCGGGGAGCTGTTTTTT
CASSLWDTNTGELFF
>few|TRBV20-1|TRBJ1-4|-
TGCAGTGCTAGATATGAAAAACTGTTTTTT
CSARYEKLFF
>-|TRBV5-6|TRBJ1-2|-
TGTGCCAGCAGGAGGTGGAGGCCGAAAAACTATGGCTACACCTTC
CASRRWRPKNYGYTF
>-|TRBV15|TRBJ2-7|-
TGTGCCACCAGGGGGGCCCTCGAGCAGTACTTC
CATRGALEQYF
>-|TRBV20-1|TRBJ1-2|-
TGCAGTGCTAGTCCCCCAGATAACTATGGCTACACCTTC
CSASPPDNYGYTF
>few|TRBV7-9|TRBJ2-4|-
TGTGCCAGCAGAGAGGGGACGGCCAAAAACATTCAGTACTTC
CASREGTAKNIQYF
>-|TRBV12-3/TRBV12-4|TRBJ2-7|-
TGTGCCAGCAGCCAAGACACCAACGAGCAGTACTTC
CASSQDTNEQYF
>many|TRBV12-3/TRBV12-4|TRBJ2-3|TRBD1
TGTGCCAGCAGTTTAGGACAGGGGACGCAGTATTTT
CASSLGQGTQYF
>few|TRBV7-9|TRBJ2-7|TRBD2
TGTGCCAGCAGTTCCCTTAGCGGGGGAATCGACGAGCAGTACTTC
CASSSLSGGIDEQYF
>many|TRBV19|TRBJ2-3|TRBD2
TGTGCCAGTAGTATCGGGGGGACAGATACGCAGTATTTT
CASSIGGTDTQYF
>many|TRBV12-3/TRBV12-4|TRBJ1-2|TRBD1
TGTGCCAGCAGCCAAAATCGACAGGGGAGCTACACCTTC
CASSQNRQGSYTF
>few|TRBV9|TRBJ1-3|-
TGTGCCAGCAGCGTAGATACAGGGCCTGGAAACACCATATATTTT
CASSVDTGPGNTIYF
>-|TRBV11-1|TRBJ1-6|-
TGTGCCAGCAGCTTAGCCTCCGGGCCAAATAAGAGGGCCTATAATTCACCCCTCCACTTT
CASSLASGPNKRAYNSPLHF
>-|TRBV29-1|TRBJ1-1|TRBD1
TGCAGCACGGGACAGGGGAGGGGTACTGAAGCTTTCTTT
CSTGQGRGTEAFF
>-|TRBV20-1|TRBJ2-3|TRBD2
TGCAGTGCTACCAGTAGCGGGAGGAGCACAGATACGCAGTATTTT
CSATSSGRSTDTQYF
>few|TRBV6-2/TRBV6-3|TRBJ2-3|-
TGTGCCAGCAGTTACCGACTTAGCACAGATACGCAGTATTTT
CASSYRLSTDTQYF